The T cell receptor (beta chain) described here comes from a study of CD8 T cells in ankylosing spondylitis. On this clonotype itself: Its target is unknown.

Whole-study results and caveats: Disease-associated clones were CD8+ and fairly uncommon in peripheral blood. Enrichment of disease-linked clones was reportedly significant in matched ankylosing spondylitis synovial fluid. A TCR beta motif of eight or nine highly homologous variants seemed to mark ankylosing spondylitis blood.

Preparation of TCR beta libraries was done by quantitative 5'-RACE with molecular barcodes. TCRdb re-derived calls from the 5' RACE reads in MiXCR, one entry per CDR3 protein. The repertoire includes about 500,000 distinct CDR3 sequences, about 13% of them detected once, and 6.8% sits in the top ten. CDR3 length equals 14 residues. Deletions cut 4 bases from V and 6 bases from J, with 14 bases between. The V gene's germline CDR1 is LGHDT and CDR2 YNNKEL (reference sequence). This TCR was recovered from a male donor with ankylosing spondylitis. Material for sequencing was blood, either unsorted or a sorted T cell fraction (not recorded which). The chain recombines TRBV3-1 with TRBJ2-3, with D unresolved. CDR3 sequence (DNA): TGTGCCAGCAGCCGAGGCTTGGAATCCGATACGCAGTATTTT. It is translated as CASSRGLESDTQYF.